One and the same sample provided the 18 T cell receptor beta chains below, sequenced in a study of T cell responses to AZD1222 COVID-19 vaccine. The data were produced by immunoSEQ multiplex PCR, yet TCRdb's version contains in-frame clones alone and is incomplete. Among some 130,000 clones listed, over 75% were seen once. The sample was peripheral blood, taken on day 0 of AZD1222 vaccination. These receptors all stem from an adult in good health.

The chain carries TRBV19 and TRBJ2-1, with D possibly TRBD1 on 5 matching bases. The CDR3 is 16 amino acids. The germline V gene encodes CDR1 LNHDA and CDR2 SQIVND (reference sequence). Trimming left V 3 bases short and J 0 bases short, with 12 bases between. The CDR3 sequence: CASSIRQGSSYNEQFF. In nucleotides, the CDR3 is TGTGCCAGTAGTATTCGGCAGGGAAGCTCCTACAATGAGCAGTTCTTC.

The chain links TRBV2 to TRBJ2-7, with 10 bases fitting TRBD1. Germline trimming cut 5 bases from V and 6 bases from J; bases unmatched to any gene: 7. Germline V lookup: CDR1 SNHLY, CDR2 FYNNEI. This CDR3 spans 14 amino acids. This CDR3 reads CASSKDRGPLEQYF. CDR3 bases: TGTGCCAGCAGTAAAGACAGGGGGCCCCTCGAGCAGTACTTC.

This clone has only one observation. The chain employs TRBV5-1 and TRBJ2-1, with D perhaps TRBD1 or TRBD2 (5 bases each). The CDR3 is 13 residues long. Trimming shortened V by 3 bases and J by 7 bases, and 11 bases separated the two germline ends. From germline, CDR1 is SGHRS and CDR2 YFSETQ. The CDR3 region has the DNA TGCGCCAGCAGCTACGGGACCCTAAATGAGCAGTTCTTC. Residues: CASSYGTLNEQFF.

V is TRBV5-6 and J is TRBJ1-3; D is possibly TRBD1 (6 bases). The V gene's germline CDR1 is SGHDT and CDR2 YYEEEE. V lost 2 bases and J 3 bases, leaving 12 bases between the germline ends. The CDR3 totals 15 residues. CDR3 region: CASSFLQGNGNTIYF. The CDR3 DNA reads TGTGCCAGCAGCTTTCTACAGGGAAATGGAAACACCATATATTTT.

J is TRBJ1-6 and V is TRBV7-7; D gene unclear. V was trimmed by 1 base and J by 9 bases, leaving 7 bases between them. CDR1 is SSHAT, CDR2 FNYEAQ, per germline (reference sequence). The CDR3 has 13 residues. CDR3 amino acids: CASSLEEGSPLHF. In DNA form, the CDR3 reads TGTGCCAGCAGCTTAGAAGAGGGTTCACCCCTCCACTTT. The full variable domain, its missing parts supplied by reference TRBV7-7 and TRBJ1-6, is GAGVSQSPRYKVTKRGQDVTLRCDPISSHATLYWYQQALGQGPEFLTYFNYEAQPDKSGLPSDRFSAERPEGSISTLTIQRTEQRDSAMYRCASSLEEGSPLHFGNGTRLTVT.

This clone was counted a single time. V usage is TRBV6-5 and J usage is TRBJ2-7; tentatively, D is TRBD1 (6 bases). Germline V gene data show CDR1 as MNHEY and CDR2 as SVGAGI. The ends were cut back, 5 bases at V and 1 base at J, with 12 bases in the middle. The CDR3 covers 14 residues. As DNA, the CDR3 is TGTGCCAGCAGTCCTTATACAGGGTCCTACGAGCAGTACTTC. As protein: CASSPYTGSYEQYF.

The J gene is TRBJ2-1, the V gene TRBV19, with a tentative D call TRBD2 (6 bases). V dropped 9 bases and J dropped 0 bases, with 12 bases sitting between them. CDR3 size: 14 residues. CDR1 and CDR2 (germline): LNHDA, SQIVND (reference sequence). CDR3 sequence reads: CASGDLSSYNEQFF. In DNA, the CDR3 is TGTGCCAGCGGGGACTTAAGCTCCTACAATGAGCAGTTCTTC.

V usage is TRBV7-2 and J usage is TRBJ2-7, with 12 nucleotides matching TRBD2. The CDR3 runs 14 residues. Germline trimming cut 5 bases from V and 9 bases from J; bases unmatched to any gene: 8. Germline-derived CDR1 and CDR2 are SGHTA and FQGNSA. The CDR3 spells CASSHGLAGSVQYF. Here the CDR3 DNA reads TGTGCCAGCAGCCATGGACTAGCGGGATCGGTGCAGTACTTC. Variable domain in full (rest from reference TRBV7-2 and TRBJ2-7): GAGVSQSPSNKVTEKGKDVELRCDPISGHTALYWYRQSLGQGLEFLIYFQGNSAPDKSGLPSDRFSAERTGGSVSTLTIQRTQQEDSAVYLCASSHGLAGSVQYFGPGTRLTVT.

V gene TRBV5-6 combines with J gene TRBJ1-2, with 7 bases that match TRBD1. The CDR3 spans 14 residues. V dropped 4 bases and J dropped 4; count of bases not matched to a gene: 7. CDR1 is SGHDT, CDR2 YYEEEE, per germline. The CDR3 DNA reads TGTGCCAGCAGCATGGGACAGTCGGCCTATGGCTACACCTTC. As protein: CASSMGQSAYGYTF.

This clone occurred once. The chain has TRBV18 and TRBJ1-6, with D unclear. From germline, CDR1 is KGHSH and CDR2 LQKENI. V lost 3 bases, J lost 4 bases, and 7 bases lay in between. CDR3 length: 14 amino acids. The CDR3 is CASSPGPYNSPLHF. In DNA, the CDR3 is TGTGCCAGCTCACCTGGACCGTATAATTCACCCCTCCACTTT. Full variable domain (missing parts from reference TRBV18 and TRBJ1-6): NAGVMQNPRHLVRRRGQEARLRCSPMKGHSHVYWYRQLPEEGLKFMVYLQKENIIDESGMPKERFSAEFPKEGPSILRIQQVVRGDSAAYFCASSPGPYNSPLHFGNGTRLTVT.

The chain uses TRBV29-1 and TRBJ2-7, with 9 bases fitting TRBD2. The V and J ends lost 6 bases and 5 bases, in that order; junction bases with no gene match: 5. CDR1 and CDR2 from the germline V gene are SQVTM and ANQGSEA. CDR3 size: 12 residues. In DNA form, the CDR3 reads TGCAGCGTGATAGCGGGAGTGAACGAGCAGTACTTC. Amino acid sequence: CSVIAGVNEQYF.

This clone was counted only a few times. Written as DNA, the CDR3 is TGCGCCAGCAGCAGGGGACAGTTGGAGTCACCCCTCCACTTT. It yields the protein CASSRGQLESPLHF. V and J are TRBV5-1 and TRBJ1-6; 7 positions match TRBD1. The CDR3 loop spans 14 amino acids. The V and J ends lost 4 bases and 10 bases, in that order; junction bases with no gene match: 8. Germline CDR1 is SGHRS and CDR2 is YFSETQ.

This clone was seen only once. The V and J genes are TRBV29-1 and TRBJ1-1; D is undetermined. Germline V gives CDR1 SQVTM, CDR2 ANQGSEA. This CDR3 has 10 amino acids. Trimming took 4 bases from V and 11 from J, leaving 11 bases between them. CDR3 bases: TGCAGCGTTGGATTCGGGCCGGCTTTCTTT. Its protein product is CSVGFGPAFF.

This clone appeared a single time. This chain joins TRBV5-8 and TRBJ2-7, with 7 positions matching TRBD1. The V gene end was trimmed by 4 bases and the J gene end by 7 bases; junction bases not matched to a gene: 14. The CDR3 has 15 residues. The V gene's germline CDR1 is SGHTS and CDR2 YDEGEE. The CDR3 is CASSRTGTAGREQYF. The DNA for the CDR3 is TGTGCCAGCAGCCGAACCGGGACAGCCGGGCGGGAGCAGTACTTC.

The V gene is TRBV2, the J gene TRBJ2-6, with 10 positions matching TRBD1. Trimming removed 2 bases from V and 0 bases from J; junction bases left unmatched: 1. Germline CDR1 SNHLY, CDR2 FYNNEI. The CDR3 totals 17 residues. The CDR3: CASSERTGGSGANVLTF. The CDR3 DNA is TGTGCCAGCAGTGAAAGGACAGGGGGCTCTGGGGCCAACGTCCTGACTTTC. Using reference TRBV2 and TRBJ2-6 for the parts outside the CDR3, the full variable domain is EPEVTQTPSHQVTQMGQEVILRCVPISNHLYFYWYRQILGQKVEFLVSFYNNEISEKSEIFDDQFSVERPDGSNFTLKIRSTKLEDSAMYFCASSERTGGSGANVLTFGAGSRLTVL.

V gene TRBV7-8 combines with J gene TRBJ1-2; D not certain. The germline V gene has CDR1 SGHVS and CDR2 FQNEAQ. The germline V and J ends were trimmed by 2 bases and 2 bases, with 9 bases remaining between them. This CDR3 has 14 residues. This CDR3 is CASSLQVTNYGYTF. The CDR3 DNA is TGTGCCAGCAGCTTACAGGTGACAAACTATGGCTACACCTTC.

The V gene is TRBV3-1 (or the pseudogene TRBV3-2), the J gene TRBJ1-1, with D hard to call. CDR3 length: 14 amino acids. Germline CDR1 is LGHDT and CDR2 is YNNKEL (reference sequence). V shed 2 bases and J shed 1 base, with 8 bases lying between them. The CDR3 here is CASSQLQQNTEAFF. CDR3 bases: TGTGCCAGCAGCCAACTGCAACAGAACACTGAAGCTTTCTTT.

The chain combines TRBV5-1 with TRBJ1-3, with 10 bases identical to TRBD1. CDR1 is SGHRS, CDR2 YFSETQ, per germline. This CDR3 contains 14 residues. V lost 5 bases and J lost 4; bases outside the gene matches: 3. The CDR3 spells CASRSDRGGNTIYF. The DNA of the CDR3 is TGCGCCAGCAGGTCGGACAGGGGGGGAAACACCATATATTTT.